This T cell receptor beta chain was identified in a study of blood T cells in healthy people across ages. CDR1 and CDR2 from the germline V gene are MNHEY and SVGAGI. The V and J ends lost 0 bases and 1 base respectively, with 10 bases between them. The CDR3 is 16 amino acids. Study-level results: Long-lived donors exceeded aged donors in naive CD4+ cells and diversity. PBMCs went unsorted, and a conclusive naive versus antigen-experienced comparison was therefore prevented. Diversity estimates drawn from one million T cells were deemed underestimates.

With regard to this clonotype: The antigen remains undetermined.

It was with a sample-barcoded 5' primer and a J-beta primer mix that a second PCR of about 6 to 12 cycles was run. Tags on each cDNA molecule came from a template-switch adaptor with 12 random nucleotides. A single record per CDR3 protein comes from TCRdb applying MiXCR to the 5' RACE reads. Seen here are 910,000 or so distinct CDR3 sequences, roughly half observed once, and the top ten hold about a fifth. The sequencing sample was made of blood. The gene calls are TRBV6-5 and TRBJ2-1; D may be TRBD1 (5 bases). The sequence was obtained from a woman aged 55-75 years in good health. The CDR3 nucleotides are TGTGCCAGCAGTTACTCGGGTCAGGGTTCCTACAATGAGCAGTTCTTC. As protein: CASSYSGQGSYNEQFF.